The source of this T cell receptor beta chain is a study of shared clonotypes between healthy human individuals. The CDR3 runs to 15 residues. The V gene lost 3 bases and the J gene lost 2 bases, with 12 bases spanning the gap. Per germline, CDR1 SGDLS and CDR2 YYNGEE. Adult Caucasians living in Nashville, Tennessee made up all of the donors. On this clone itself: Antigen unknown.

Study results and limitations: Donor scarcity curtailed the genetic and exposure-history diversity represented herein.

In the authors' workflow: ImmunoSEQ sequences covered only the junction and lacked quality scores; filtering therefore differed. The data were produced by immunoSEQ multiplex PCR, yet TCRdb's version contains in-frame clones alone and is incomplete. The DNA gave D and trimming, while V, J and clone size come from that table. The data contain some 100,000 clones, under 70% of them singletons. The chain combines TRBV9 with TRBJ2-1; TRBD2 is a possible D gene (5 bases). The receptor's source is a woman aged 25 to 39 in good health. Material for sequencing was memory CD8+ T cells sorted from blood. Regarding subset: CD45RO+ cells pooled with CCR7-negative TemRA cells. CDR3 residues: CASSADGIPYNEQFF. CDR3 bases: TGTGCCAGCAGCGCTGACGGGATACCCTACAATGAGCAGTTCTTC.